Below are 18 T cell receptor beta chains sequenced from a single sample in a study of beta chain features in type 1 diabetes. Since all of the isolated RNA was reverse transcribed, expressed TCRB transcripts were what got sequenced. Assay: immunoSEQ multiplex PCR; the TCRdb copy retains only in-frame clones and omits some. This sample has roughly 500,000 clones, with roughly 30% found just once. Sequenced sample: naive CD4+ T cells from blood. These receptors were collected from a man younger than 35 in good health.

V usage is TRBV5-6 and J usage is TRBJ2-7, with 12 bases that match TRBD1. CDR3 length: 17 residues. CDR1 and CDR2 from the germline V gene are SGHDT and YYEEEE. V shed 2 bases, J shed 5 bases, and the junction held 11 bases outside the gene matches. CDR3 sequence: CASSFVVYGTGGDEQYF. The CDR3 coding sequence is TGTGCCAGCAGCTTTGTCGTTTACGGGACAGGGGGCGACGAGCAGTACTTC.

The chain has TRBV6-6 and TRBJ2-7, with TRBD2 matching 7 bases. The length of the CDR3 is 12 residues. CDR1 and CDR2 (germline): MNHNY, SVGAGI (reference sequence). V shed 6 bases and J 3 bases; nucleotides not matched to a gene: 2. As DNA, the CDR3 is TGTGCCAGCAGCGCGGGAGTCTACGAGCAGTACTTC. Its translation: CASSAGVYEQYF.

This clone was recorded a few times. The chain recombines TRBV25-1 with TRBJ2-1, with D possibly TRBD2 on 6 matching bases. CDR1 is MGHDK and CDR2 is SYGVNS in the germline V gene. Between the trimmed V and J ends, which lost 3 bases and 0 bases, there was a span of 6 bases. The CDR3 covers 14 residues. CDR3 sequence (DNA): TGTGCCAGCAGTGACGGGGGCTCCTACAATGAGCAGTTCTTC. It yields the protein CASSDGGSYNEQFF.

The gene calls are TRBV30 and TRBJ2-1; D not resolved. V was shortened by 0 bases and J by 7 bases, with 13 bases between the two germline ends. CDR1 and CDR2 from the germline V gene are GTSNPN and SVGIG (reference sequence). The CDR3 runs 14 residues. The CDR3 DNA reads as TGTGCCTGGAGTGTAGTCCCCCTGGGGAATGAGCAGTTCTTC. Its protein product is CAWSVVPLGNEQFF. Full variable domain (missing parts from reference TRBV30 and TRBJ2-1): SQTIHQWPATLVQPVGSPLSLECTVEGTSNPNLYWYRQAAGRGLQLLFYSVGIGQISSEVPQNLSASRPQDRQFILSSKKLLLSDSGFYLCAWSVVPLGNEQFFGPGTRLTVL.

Regarding this clone: This specimen includes other DNA sequences encoding the same CDR3. The chain links TRBV30 to TRBJ1-1; D not resolved. Trimming cost V 1 base and J 0 bases, with 6 bases left between them. This CDR3 region has 13 residues. In germline, CDR1 is GTSNPN, CDR2 SVGIG (reference sequence). The CDR3 nucleotides are TGTGCCTGGAGTGGGAGATTGAACACTGAAGCTTTCTTT. Translating it yields CAWSGRLNTEAFF.

This chain joins TRBV29-1 and TRBJ1-1; a possible D gene is TRBD1 (6 bases). The CDR3 runs to 13 residues. Deletions cut 8 bases from V and 1 base from J, with 14 bases between. In germline, CDR1 is SQVTM, CDR2 ANQGSEA. Written as DNA, the CDR3 is TGCAGCTCGCAGACAGGTAGGAACACTGAAGCTTTCTTT. Translating it yields CSSQTGRNTEAFF.

The chain is built from TRBV13 and TRBJ2-1, with a weak D call TRBD2 (6 bases). Germline values: CDR1 PRHDT, CDR2 FYEKMQ (reference sequence). With 6 bases removed from V and 4 bases from J, the gap between germline ends came to 10 bases. This CDR3 spans 13 amino acids. The CDR3 DNA reads TGTGCCAGCAGATGGGGGGAGTACAATGAGCAGTTCTTC. Protein: CASRWGEYNEQFF.

This clone was detected a few times. The same CDR3 arises from other DNA sequences in this sample as well. The gene calls are TRBV7-9 and TRBJ2-3; no reliable D call. With 5 bases removed from V and 1 base from J, the gap between germline ends came to 1 base. The CDR3 contains 11 residues. Looked up from germline, CDR1 is SEHNR and CDR2 is FQNEAQ (reference sequence). CDR3 sequence (DNA): TGTGCCAGCAGCCGCACAGATACGCAGTATTTT. Encoded protein: CASSRTDTQYF. Variable domain in full (rest from reference TRBV7-9 and TRBJ2-3): DTGVSQNPRHKITKRGQNVTFRCDPISEHNRLYWYRQTLGQGPEFLTYFQNEAQLEKSRLLSDRFSAERPKGSFSTLEIQRTEQGDSAMYLCASSRTDTQYFGPGTRLTVL.

This chain uses TRBV19 with TRBJ2-1, with 8 bases matching TRBD1. The CDR3 extends over 15 amino acids. After removal of 6 bases from V and 5 bases from J, the junction contained 9 bases not matched to a gene. Germline V CDR1 and CDR2: LNHDA, SQIVND (reference sequence). CDR3 loop: CASSQTGGWHNEQFF. DNA for the CDR3: TGTGCCAGTAGCCAAACAGGGGGTTGGCACAATGAGCAGTTCTTC.

The CDR3 nucleotides are TGTGCCAGCTCACCACCTTTCAAAAACATTCAGTACTTC. Protein sequence: CASSPPFKNIQYF. The chain couples TRBV18 to TRBJ2-4; no clear D. The CDR3 length is 13 residues. The V end was cut by 0 bases, the J end by 3 bases, with 3 bases between. Germline assignment: CDR1 KGHSH and CDR2 LQKENI.

This sequence joins TRBV5-6 and TRBJ2-7; D unclear. The ends were cut back, 0 bases at V and 3 bases at J, with 7 bases in the middle. The germline gives CDR1 SGHDT, CDR2 YYEEEE. The CDR3 has 13 residues. Here the CDR3 DNA reads TGTGCCAGCAGCTTGGCCAAAGGCTACGAGCAGTACTTC. The encoded protein is CASSLAKGYEQYF.

This clone showed up just once. The rearrangement uses TRBV5-4 and TRBJ2-1; 11 positions agree with TRBD2. V lost 5 bases and J lost 9; bases outside the gene matches: 7. Germline CDR1 SGHNT, CDR2 YYREEE (reference sequence). This CDR3 contains 14 residues. CDR3 protein: CASRAGLAGFEQFF. CDR3 DNA sequence: TGTGCCAGCAGGGCCGGACTAGCGGGTTTTGAGCAGTTCTTC.

This rearrangement joins TRBV29-1 to TRBJ2-1; D remains unclear. The ends were cut back, 4 bases at V and 5 bases at J, with 9 bases in the middle. Germline assignment: CDR1 SQVTM and CDR2 ANQGSEA. There are 12 residues in the CDR3. CDR3 sequence reads: CSVAAGNNEQFF. The CDR3 DNA follows: TGCAGCGTTGCGGCAGGTAACAATGAGCAGTTCTTC.

Here the CDR3 DNA reads TGTGCCTGGAGTAGGACTAGCCCCGGGGAGCTGTTTTTT. Encoded protein: CAWSRTSPGELFF. The genes are TRBV30 and TRBJ2-2, with 8 bases aligning to TRBD2. Germline V gene data show CDR1 as GTSNPN and CDR2 as SVGIG (reference sequence). The CDR3 is 13 amino acids. V shed 2 bases, J shed 6 bases, and the junction held 2 bases outside the gene matches.

This rearrangement joins TRBV21-1 to TRBJ2-5. TRBV21-1 is noted as a pseudogene. CDR3 size: 17 residues. The DNA of the CDR3 is TGTGCCAGCAGCAAAGTCCCAGGGTGGGAGATTAGTGAGACCCAGTACTTC. Protein sequence: CASSKVPGWEISETQYF.

The V and J genes are TRBV19 and TRBJ1-1; no firm D call. CDR1 LNHDA and CDR2 SQIVND come from the germline V gene (reference sequence). The CDR3 runs 15 residues. V was trimmed by 1 base and J by 0 bases, leaving 9 bases between them. The CDR3 DNA follows: TGTGCCAGTAGTATAGTACCAACGGTGAACACTGAAGCTTTCTTT. Translation: CASSIVPTVNTEAFF.

The sample holds a few counts of this clone. Other DNA sequences in the sample encode the same CDR3. The rearrangement joins TRBV7-2 to TRBJ2-1; D is undetermined. This CDR3 is 13 amino acids long. V was pared by 5 bases and J by 2 bases, with 7 bases between. Germline CDR1 SGHTA, CDR2 FQGNSA. DNA of the CDR3: TGTGCCAGCAGCCCCGGGCCCTACAATGAGCAGTTCTTC. Its protein is CASSPGPYNEQFF.

As concerns this clone: The junction differs from germline at one of its ends, possibly a read error. The chain recombines TRBV7-9 with TRBJ2-3; no clear D. The germline gives CDR1 SEHNR, CDR2 FQNEAQ (reference sequence). The CDR3 covers 15 residues. The CDR3 DNA reads as TGTGCCATCAGCTTAAGCCCGAAGGGCACAGATACGCAGTATTTT. This gives the protein CAISLSPKGTDTQYF.